The 9 T cell receptor beta chains reported below all come from one sample, sequenced in a study of identifying expanded T cells in peripheral blood. Produced via immunoSEQ multiplex PCR; TCRdb's table is partial and in-frame only. The table shows about 82,000 clones, with around 90% occurring only once. Sequenced: blood. The receptors derive from a person aged 18 to 75 in good health.

As regards this clone: Other DNA sequences of this sample code for an identical CDR3. This sequence joins TRBV5-1 and TRBJ2-5; D may be TRBD1 or TRBD2 (6 bases each). Germline assignment: CDR1 SGHRS and CDR2 YFSETQ. Trimming removed 0 bases from V and 5 bases from J, with 11 bases in between. The CDR3 extends over 14 amino acids. The CDR3 DNA reads TGCGCCAGCAGCTTGGAGGGGGGTCGGGAGACCCAGTACTTC. It yields the protein CASSLEGGRETQYF. The variable domain in full, with the rest retrieved from reference TRBV5-1 and TRBJ2-5, is KAGVTQTPRYLIKTRGQQVTLSCSPISGHRSVSWYQQTPGQGLQFLFEYFSETQRNKGNFPGRFSGRQFSNSRSEMNVSTLELGDSALYLCASSLEGGRETQYFGPGTRLLVL.

The V call is TRBV6-5, the J call TRBJ1-1; D remains unclear. The CDR3 has 13 amino acids. V lost 0 bases to trimming and J lost 0 bases, with 2 bases between them. Per germline, CDR1 MNHEY and CDR2 SVGAGI. The DNA of the CDR3 is TGTGCCAGCAGTTACTCGATGAACACTGAAGCTTTCTTT. This encodes CASSYSMNTEAFF.

J is TRBJ2-7 and V is TRBV18; 9 bases line up with TRBD1. V lost 4 bases and J lost 7; bases outside the gene matches: 8. The germline CDR1 and CDR2 sequences are KGHSH and LQKENI. This CDR3 has 14 residues. The CDR3 DNA is TGTGCCAGCTCACTCGGGACAGGGAGTAGGGAGCAGTACTTC. It specifies CASSLGTGSREQYF.

This clone was detected only once. The chain couples TRBV9 to TRBJ1-2; tentative D call: TRBD1 (5 bases). The CDR3 is 14 residues long. The V gene lost 0 bases and the J gene lost 8 bases, with 14 bases spanning the gap. CDR1 and CDR2 from the germline V gene are SGDLS and YYNGEE. CDR3 bases: TGTGCCAGCAGCGTAGCTCATCTGGGGGGAGGCTACACCTTC. Its protein product is CASSVAHLGGGYTF.

This chain uses TRBV7-9 with TRBJ1-3; D is uncertain. Per the germline V gene, CDR1 is SEHNR and CDR2 is FQNEAQ (reference sequence). CDR3 length: 13 amino acids. V was clipped by 9 bases and J by 0 bases, with 9 bases between them. The CDR3 region is CARSTNSGNTIYF. CDR3 bases: TGTGCCAGATCAACAAACTCTGGAAACACCATATATTTT. Combining the CDR3 with reference TRBV7-9 and TRBJ1-3 gives the whole variable domain DTGVSQNPRHKITKRGQNVTFRCDPISEHNRLYWYRQTLGQGPEFLTYFQNEAQLEKSRLLSDRFSAERPKGSFSTLEIQRTEQGDSAMYLCARSTNSGNTIYFGEGSWLTVV.

The chain couples TRBV4-2 to TRBJ1-1, with TRBD1 as a possible D gene (6 bases). Germline V CDR1 and CDR2: LGHNA, YNFKEQ. Trimming pared 1 base from V and 1 base from J, leaving 10 bases between. The CDR3 is made up of 15 amino acids. CDR3 amino acids: CASSQAQGANTEAFF. The CDR3 DNA is TGTGCCAGCAGCCAAGCACAGGGCGCGAACACTGAAGCTTTCTTT.

The V and J genes are TRBV13 and TRBJ1-2; no firm D call. The V and J ends lost 3 bases and 8 bases respectively, with 13 bases between them. The CDR3 is 13 residues long. Per the germline V gene, CDR1 is PRHDT and CDR2 is FYEKMQ (reference sequence). CDR3 region: CASSFGHSEGYTF. The DNA for the CDR3 is TGTGCCAGCAGCTTCGGGCACAGTGAAGGCTACACCTTC.

The genes are TRBV28 and TRBJ1-4; D is possibly TRBD1 (5 bases). The CDR3 runs to 15 residues. Germline assignment: CDR1 MDHEN and CDR2 SYDVKM. Trimming took 4 bases from V and 4 from J, leaving 13 bases between them. The CDR3 DNA sequence: TGTGCCAGCAGTTCTATAGGGGACTATAATGAAAAACTGTTTTTT. This encodes CASSSIGDYNEKLFF. The full variable domain, completed using reference TRBV28 and TRBJ1-4, is DVKVTQSSRYLVKRTGEKVFLECVQDMDHENMFWYRQDPGLGLRLIYFSYDVKMKEKGDIPEGYSVSREKKERFSLILESASTNQTSMYLCASSSIGDYNEKLFFGSGTQLSVL.

The chain employs TRBV2 and TRBJ2-7; D is perhaps TRBD1 (5 bases). Germline values: CDR1 SNHLY, CDR2 FYNNEI. The CDR3 is 13 residues long. V was trimmed by 4 bases and J by 6 bases, leaving 13 bases between them. The CDR3 sequence is CASSGQSVGEQYF. The CDR3 nucleotides read TGTGCCAGCAGTGGACAGTCTGTTGGCGAGCAGTACTTC. The full variable domain, in which reference TRBV2 and TRBJ2-7 provide the parts outside the CDR3, is EPEVTQTPSHQVTQMGQEVILRCVPISNHLYFYWYRQILGQKVEFLVSFYNNEISEKSEIFDDQFSVERPDGSNFTLKIRSTKLEDSAMYFCASSGQSVGEQYFGPGTRLTVT.